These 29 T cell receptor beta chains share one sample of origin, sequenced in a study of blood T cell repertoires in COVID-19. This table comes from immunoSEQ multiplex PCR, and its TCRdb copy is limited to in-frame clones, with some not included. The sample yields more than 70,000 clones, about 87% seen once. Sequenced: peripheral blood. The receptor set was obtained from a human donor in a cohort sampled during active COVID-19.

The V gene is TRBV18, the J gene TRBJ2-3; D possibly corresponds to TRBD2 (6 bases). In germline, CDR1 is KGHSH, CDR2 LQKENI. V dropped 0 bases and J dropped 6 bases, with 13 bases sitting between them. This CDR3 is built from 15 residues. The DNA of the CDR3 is TGTGCCAGCTCACCACCGTCGGGGGTGGTGGATACGCAGTATTTT. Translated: CASSPPSGVVDTQYF.

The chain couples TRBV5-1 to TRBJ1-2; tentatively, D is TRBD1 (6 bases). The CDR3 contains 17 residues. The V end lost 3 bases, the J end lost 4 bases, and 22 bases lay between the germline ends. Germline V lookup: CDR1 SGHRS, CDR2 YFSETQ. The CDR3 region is CASSSMTGTRRLYGYTF. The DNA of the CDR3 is TGCGCCAGCAGCTCAATGACAGGTACTAGAAGACTCTATGGCTACACCTTC. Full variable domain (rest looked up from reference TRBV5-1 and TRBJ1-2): KAGVTQTPRYLIKTRGQQVTLSCSPISGHRSVSWYQQTPGQGLQFLFEYFSETQRNKGNFPGRFSGRQFSNSRSEMNVSTLELGDSALYLCASSSMTGTRRLYGYTFGSGTRLTVV.

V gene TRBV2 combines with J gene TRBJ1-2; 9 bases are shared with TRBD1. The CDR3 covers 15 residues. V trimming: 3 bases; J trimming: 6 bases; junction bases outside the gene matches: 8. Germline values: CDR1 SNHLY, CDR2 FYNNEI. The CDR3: CASSDASGTGNGYTF. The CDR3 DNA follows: TGTGCCAGCAGTGACGCAAGTGGGACAGGGAATGGCTACACCTTC. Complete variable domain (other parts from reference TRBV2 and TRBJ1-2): EPEVTQTPSHQVTQMGQEVILRCVPISNHLYFYWYRQILGQKVEFLVSFYNNEISEKSEIFDDQFSVERPDGSNFTLKIRSTKLEDSAMYFCASSDASGTGNGYTFGSGTRLTVV.

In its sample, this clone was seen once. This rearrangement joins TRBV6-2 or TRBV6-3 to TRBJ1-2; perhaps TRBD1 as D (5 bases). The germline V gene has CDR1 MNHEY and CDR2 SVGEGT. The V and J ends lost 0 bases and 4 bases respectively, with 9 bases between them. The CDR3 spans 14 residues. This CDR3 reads CASSYSGGGYGYTF. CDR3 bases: TGTGCCAGCAGTTACTCCGGGGGTGGCTATGGCTACACCTTC.

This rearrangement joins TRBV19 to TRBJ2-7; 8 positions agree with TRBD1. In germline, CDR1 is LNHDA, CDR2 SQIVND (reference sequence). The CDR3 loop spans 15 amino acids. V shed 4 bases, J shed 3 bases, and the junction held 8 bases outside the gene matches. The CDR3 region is CASSTLGQGRYEQYF. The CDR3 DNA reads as TGTGCCAGTAGTACCCTCGGACAGGGCCGCTACGAGCAGTACTTC.

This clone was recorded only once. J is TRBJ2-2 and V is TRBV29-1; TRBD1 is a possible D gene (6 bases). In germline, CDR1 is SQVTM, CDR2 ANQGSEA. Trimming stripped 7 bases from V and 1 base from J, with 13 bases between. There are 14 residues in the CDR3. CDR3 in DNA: TGCAGCGAGTCCCCGGGACAGAACACCGGGGAGCTGTTTTTT. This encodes CSESPGQNTGELFF.

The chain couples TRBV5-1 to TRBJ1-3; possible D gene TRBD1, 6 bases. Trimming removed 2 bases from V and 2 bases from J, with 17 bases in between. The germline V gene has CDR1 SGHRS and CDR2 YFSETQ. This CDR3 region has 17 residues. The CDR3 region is CASSFTLQGSAGNTIYF. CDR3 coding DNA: TGCGCCAGCAGCTTTACTCTACAGGGAAGCGCTGGAAACACCATATATTTT.

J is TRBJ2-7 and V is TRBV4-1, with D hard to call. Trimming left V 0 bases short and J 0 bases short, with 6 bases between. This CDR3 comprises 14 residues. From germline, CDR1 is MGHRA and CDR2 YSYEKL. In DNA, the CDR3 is TGCGCCAGCAGCCAAGAACCGGTCTCCTACGAGCAGTACTTC. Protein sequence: CASSQEPVSYEQYF.

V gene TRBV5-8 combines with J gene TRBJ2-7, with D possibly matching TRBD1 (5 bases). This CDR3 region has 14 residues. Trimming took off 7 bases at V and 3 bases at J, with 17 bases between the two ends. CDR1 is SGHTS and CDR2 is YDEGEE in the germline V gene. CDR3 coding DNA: TGTGCCAGCGGTGATATCGGACACATCTACGAGCAGTACTTC. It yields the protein CASGDIGHIYEQYF. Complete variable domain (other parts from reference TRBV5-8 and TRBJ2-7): EAGVTQSPTHLIKTRGQQATLRCSPISGHTSVYWYQQALGLGLQFLLWYDEGEERNRGNFPPRFSGRQFPNYSSELNVNALELEDSALYLCASGDIGHIYEQYFGPGTRLTVT.

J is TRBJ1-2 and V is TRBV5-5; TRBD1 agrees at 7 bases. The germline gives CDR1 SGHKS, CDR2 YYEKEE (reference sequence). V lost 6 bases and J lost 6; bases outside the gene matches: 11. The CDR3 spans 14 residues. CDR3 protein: CASTTPDRDDGYTF. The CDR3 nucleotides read TGTGCCAGCACTACCCCCGACAGGGATGATGGCTACACCTTC. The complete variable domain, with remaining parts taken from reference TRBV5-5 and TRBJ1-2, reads DAGVTQSPTHLIKTRGQQVTLRCSPISGHKSVSWYQQVLGQGPQFIFQYYEKEERGRGNFPDRFSARQFPNYSSELNVNALLLGDSALYLCASTTPDRDDGYTFGSGTRLTVV.

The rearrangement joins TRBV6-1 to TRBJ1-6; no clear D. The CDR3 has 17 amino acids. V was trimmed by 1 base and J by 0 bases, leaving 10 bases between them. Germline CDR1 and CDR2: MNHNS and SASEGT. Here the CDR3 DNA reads TGTGCCAGCAGTGAAGTGGGAGGGAGCTCCTATAATTCACCCCTCCACTTT. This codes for CASSEVGGSSYNSPLHF.

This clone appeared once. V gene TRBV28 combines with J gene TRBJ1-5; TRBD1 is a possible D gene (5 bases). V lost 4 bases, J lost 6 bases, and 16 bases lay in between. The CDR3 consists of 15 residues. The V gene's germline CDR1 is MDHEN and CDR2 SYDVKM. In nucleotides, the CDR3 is TGTGCCAGCAGTTCGCTTGGGGCCCTCGGTCAGCCCCAGCATTTT. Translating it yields CASSSLGALGQPQHF.

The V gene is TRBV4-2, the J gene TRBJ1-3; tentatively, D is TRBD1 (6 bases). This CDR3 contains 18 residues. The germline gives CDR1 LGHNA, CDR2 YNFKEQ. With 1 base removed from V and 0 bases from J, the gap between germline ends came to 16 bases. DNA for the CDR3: TGTGCCAGCAGCCAAGCTTTGTCAGGGGACGACTCTGGAAACACCATATATTTT. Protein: CASSQALSGDDSGNTIYF.

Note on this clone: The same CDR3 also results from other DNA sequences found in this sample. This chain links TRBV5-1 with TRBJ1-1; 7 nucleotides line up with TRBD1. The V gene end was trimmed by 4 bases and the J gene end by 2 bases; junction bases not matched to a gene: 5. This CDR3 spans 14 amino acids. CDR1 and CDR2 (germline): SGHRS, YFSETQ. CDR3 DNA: TGCGCCAGCAGCGCGGGACAGTTAAACACTGAAGCTTTCTTT. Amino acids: CASSAGQLNTEAFF.

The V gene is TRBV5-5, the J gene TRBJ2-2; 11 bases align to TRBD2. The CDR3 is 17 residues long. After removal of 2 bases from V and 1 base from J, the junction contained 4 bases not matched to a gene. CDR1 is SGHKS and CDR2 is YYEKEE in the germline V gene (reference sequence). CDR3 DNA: TGTGCCAGCAGCTTTGAGACTAGCGGGATGAACACCGGGGAGCTGTTTTTT. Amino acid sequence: CASSFETSGMNTGELFF.

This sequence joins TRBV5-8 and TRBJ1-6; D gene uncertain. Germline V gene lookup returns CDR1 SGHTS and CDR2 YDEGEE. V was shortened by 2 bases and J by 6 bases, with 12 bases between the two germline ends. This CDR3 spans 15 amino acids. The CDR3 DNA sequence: TGTGCCAGCAGCTTCAGCCTAGGAAGTAATTCACCCCTCCACTTT. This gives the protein CASSFSLGSNSPLHF.

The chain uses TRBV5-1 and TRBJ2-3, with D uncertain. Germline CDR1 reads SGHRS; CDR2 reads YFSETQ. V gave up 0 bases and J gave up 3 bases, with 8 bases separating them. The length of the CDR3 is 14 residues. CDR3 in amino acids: CASSLVLHTDTQYF. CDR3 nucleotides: TGCGCCAGCAGCTTGGTACTACATACAGATACGCAGTATTTT.

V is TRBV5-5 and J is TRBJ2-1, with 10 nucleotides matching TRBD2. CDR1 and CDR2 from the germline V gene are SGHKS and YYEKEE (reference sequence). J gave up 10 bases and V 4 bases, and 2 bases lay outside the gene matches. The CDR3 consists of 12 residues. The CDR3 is CASSAGLAEQFF. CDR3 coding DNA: TGTGCCAGCAGCGCGGGACTAGCGGAGCAGTTCTTC. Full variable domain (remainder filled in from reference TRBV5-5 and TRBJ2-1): DAGVTQSPTHLIKTRGQQVTLRCSPISGHKSVSWYQQVLGQGPQFIFQYYEKEERGRGNFPDRFSARQFPNYSSELNVNALLLGDSALYLCASSAGLAEQFFGPGTRLTVL.

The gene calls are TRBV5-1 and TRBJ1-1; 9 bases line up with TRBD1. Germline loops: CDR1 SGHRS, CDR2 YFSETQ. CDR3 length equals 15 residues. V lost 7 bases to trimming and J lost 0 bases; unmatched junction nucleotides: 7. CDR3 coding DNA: TGCGCCAGCCGACCGGGACAGGGTATGAACACTGAAGCTTTCTTT. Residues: CASRPGQGMNTEAFF.

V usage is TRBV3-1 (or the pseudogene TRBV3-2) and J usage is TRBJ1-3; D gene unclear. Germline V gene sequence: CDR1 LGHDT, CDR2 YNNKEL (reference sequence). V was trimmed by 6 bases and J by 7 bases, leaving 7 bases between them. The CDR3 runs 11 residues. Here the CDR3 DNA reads TGTGCCAGCAGTCAGTATAACACCATATATTTT. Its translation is CASSQYNTIYF.

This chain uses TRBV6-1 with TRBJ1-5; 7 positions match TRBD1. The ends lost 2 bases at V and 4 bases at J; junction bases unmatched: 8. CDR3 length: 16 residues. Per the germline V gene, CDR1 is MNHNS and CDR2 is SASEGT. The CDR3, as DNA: TGTGCCAGCAGTGAACACACGACAGGGAATAATCAGCCCCAGCATTTT. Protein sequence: CASSEHTTGNNQPQHF.

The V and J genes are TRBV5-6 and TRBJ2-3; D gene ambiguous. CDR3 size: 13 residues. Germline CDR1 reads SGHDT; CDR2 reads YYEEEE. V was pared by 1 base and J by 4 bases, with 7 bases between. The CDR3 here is CASSLLVADTQYF. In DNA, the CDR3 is TGTGCCAGCAGCTTGCTTGTCGCAGATACGCAGTATTTT.

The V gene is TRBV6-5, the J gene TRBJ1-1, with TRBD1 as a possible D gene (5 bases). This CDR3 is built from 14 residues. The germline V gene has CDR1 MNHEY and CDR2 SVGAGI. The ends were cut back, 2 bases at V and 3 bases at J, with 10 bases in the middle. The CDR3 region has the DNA TGTGCCAGCAGTTACGGGCAGGGTGACACTGAAGCTTTCTTT. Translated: CASSYGQGDTEAFF.

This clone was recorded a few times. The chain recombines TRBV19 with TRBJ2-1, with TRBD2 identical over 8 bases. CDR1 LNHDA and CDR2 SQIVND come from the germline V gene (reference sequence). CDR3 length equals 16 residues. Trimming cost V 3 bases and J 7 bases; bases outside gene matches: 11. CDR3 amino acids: CASSIFSGTPVNEQFF. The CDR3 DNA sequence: TGTGCCAGTAGTATCTTTAGCGGGACTCCGGTTAATGAGCAGTTCTTC.

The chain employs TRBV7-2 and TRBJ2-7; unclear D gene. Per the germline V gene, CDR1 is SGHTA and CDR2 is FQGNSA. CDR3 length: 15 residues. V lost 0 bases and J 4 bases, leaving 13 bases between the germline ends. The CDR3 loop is CASSLAPGSAYEQYF. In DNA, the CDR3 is TGTGCCAGCAGCTTAGCCCCGGGTTCAGCTTACGAGCAGTACTTC.

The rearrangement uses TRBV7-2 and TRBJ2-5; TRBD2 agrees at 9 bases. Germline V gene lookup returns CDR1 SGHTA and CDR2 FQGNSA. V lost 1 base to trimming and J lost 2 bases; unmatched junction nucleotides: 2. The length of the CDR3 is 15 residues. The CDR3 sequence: CASSLVAGGQETQYF. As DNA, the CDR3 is TGTGCCAGCAGCTTAGTCGCGGGGGGGCAAGAGACCCAGTACTTC. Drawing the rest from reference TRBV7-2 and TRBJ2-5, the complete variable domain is GAGVSQSPSNKVTEKGKDVELRCDPISGHTALYWYRQSLGQGLEFLIYFQGNSAPDKSGLPSDRFSAERTGGSVSTLTIQRTQQEDSAVYLCASSLVAGGQETQYFGPGTRLLVL.

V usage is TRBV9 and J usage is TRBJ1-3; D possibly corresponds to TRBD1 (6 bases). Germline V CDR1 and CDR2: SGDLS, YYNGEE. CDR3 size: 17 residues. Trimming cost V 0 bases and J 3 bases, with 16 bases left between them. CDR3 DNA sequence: TGTGCCAGCAGCGTAGGAGCCCCAACAGGGTTTGGAAACACCATATATTTT. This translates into CASSVGAPTGFGNTIYF.

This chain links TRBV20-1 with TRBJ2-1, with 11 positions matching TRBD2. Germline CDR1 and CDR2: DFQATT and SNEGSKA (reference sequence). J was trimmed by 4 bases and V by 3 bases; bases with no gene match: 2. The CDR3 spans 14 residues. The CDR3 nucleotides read TGCAGTGCTAGTAGCGGGAGGGATTACAATGAGCAGTTCTTC. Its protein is CSASSGRDYNEQFF.

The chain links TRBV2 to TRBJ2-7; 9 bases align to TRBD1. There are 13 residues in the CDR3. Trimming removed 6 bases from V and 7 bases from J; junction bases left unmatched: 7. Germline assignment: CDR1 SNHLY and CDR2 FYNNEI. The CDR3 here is CASSWGQGQEQYF. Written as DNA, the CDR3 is TGTGCCAGCAGCTGGGGACAGGGACAAGAGCAGTACTTC. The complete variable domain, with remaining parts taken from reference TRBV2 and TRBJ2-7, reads EPEVTQTPSHQVTQMGQEVILRCVPISNHLYFYWYRQILGQKVEFLVSFYNNEISEKSEIFDDQFSVERPDGSNFTLKIRSTKLEDSAMYFCASSWGQGQEQYFGPGTRLTVT.